The 30 T cell receptor beta chains below all came from one sample that was sequenced in a study of regulatory T cells in long-lasting Graves disease. Time point: newly diagnosed GD, antithyroid drugs for less than 3 months. Preparation of the TCR library used RNA extracted from PBMCs. Building of the TCR beta libraries involved iRepertoire HTBI primers and Arm-PCR of CDR3 regions. TCRdb itself ran the multiplex PCR reads through MiXCR, one entry per CDR3 protein. The sample consists of almost 450,000 distinct CDR3 sequences, over 15% of them appearing once. This same sample was also part of a study on T cells in Graves' hyperthyroidism and ophthalmopathy.

The specimen was peripheral blood mononuclear cells (PBMCs), collected at new diagnosis, from a patient treated with antithyroid drugs. The receptors were sampled from a woman in her 30s with Graves disease.

This clonotype appeared many times. V gene TRBV4-2 combines with J gene TRBJ2-5; no reliable D call. Between the trimmed V and J ends, which lost 0 bases and 4 bases, there was a span of 6 bases. CDR3 length: 13 residues. Germline V CDR1 and CDR2: LGHNA, YNFKEQ. CDR3 sequence reads: CASSQDWRETQYF. DNA of the CDR3: TGTGCCAGCAGCCAAGACTGGAGAGAGACCCAGTACTTC.

This clonotype was recorded many times. V and J are TRBV18 and TRBJ2-7; TRBD2 agrees at 10 bases. CDR1 KGHSH and CDR2 LQKENI come from the germline V gene. The V and J ends lost 3 bases and 2 bases, in that order; junction bases with no gene match: 7. This CDR3 has 16 residues. CDR3 sequence: CASSPQGLAVTYEQYF. CDR3 nucleotides: TGTGCCAGCTCACCGCAAGGACTAGCGGTAACCTACGAGCAGTACTTC.

This clonotype was detected ten times or more. The rearrangement uses TRBV27 and TRBJ2-5; D ambiguous. Germline CDR1 and CDR2: MNHEY and SMNVEV (reference sequence). The V end lost 5 bases, the J end lost 6 bases, and 13 bases lay between the germline ends. This CDR3 comprises 13 residues. This chain's CDR3 is CASSHNNAKTQYF. The CDR3 DNA sequence: TGTGCCAGCAGTCATAATAACGCAAAGACCCAGTACTTC.

This clonotype has ten or more counts. V and J are TRBV10-3 and TRBJ1-2, with D possibly TRBD1 on 6 matching bases. Germline loops: CDR1 ENHRY, CDR2 SYGVKD. This CDR3 is built from 14 residues. V lost 7 bases and J 7 bases, leaving 19 bases between the germline ends. The DNA of the CDR3 is TGTGCCATCAATGGGGCAGGGGTATTACGTGGCTACACCTTC. Translated, it gives CAINGAGVLRGYTF.

The chain has TRBV19 and TRBJ1-5, with a tentative D call TRBD1 (6 bases). The CDR3 extends over 15 amino acids. V shed 4 bases and J shed 10 bases, with 20 bases lying between them. CDR1 and CDR2 (germline): LNHDA, SQIVND (reference sequence). Written as DNA, the CDR3 is TGTGCCAGTAGTACCCTGACAGGCCCAGTTAACCCCCAGCATTTT. It codes for CASSTLTGPVNPQHF.

The table lists this clonotype with many counts. The genes are TRBV7-2 and TRBJ2-7, with 7 bases that match TRBD1. The junction had 5 bases not matched to a gene; V was cut back by 3 bases and J by 0 bases. Germline assignment: CDR1 SGHTA and CDR2 FQGNSA. This CDR3 is 15 amino acids long. CDR3 coding DNA: TGTGCCAGCAGCTTCGACCGGGACAGCTCCTACGAGCAGTACTTC. This codes for CASSFDRDSSYEQYF.

The gene calls are TRBV19 and TRBJ2-3; no clear D. Germline loops: CDR1 LNHDA, CDR2 SQIVND (reference sequence). CDR3 length equals 12 residues. Trimming removed 4 bases from V and 6 bases from J, with 8 bases in between. The CDR3 DNA reads TGTGCCAGTAGTAGCGGATGGGATACGCAGTATTTT. Amino acids: CASSSGWDTQYF.

This clonotype showed up just a few times. The chain is built from TRBV29-1 and TRBJ2-3, with D tentatively TRBD2 (5 bases). Germline loops: CDR1 SQVTM, CDR2 ANQGSEA. The CDR3 length is 14 residues. V lost 5 bases to trimming and J lost 3 bases, with 15 bases between them. The CDR3 DNA reads TGCAGCGTTAAGGACCGGGAAGTGACAGATACGCAGTATTTT. The encoded protein is CSVKDREVTDTQYF.

This clonotype was counted ten times or more. The rearrangement uses TRBV12-3 or TRBV12-4 and TRBJ1-1; no definite D call. V dropped 6 bases and J dropped 1 base, with 21 bases sitting between them. This CDR3 comprises 17 residues. CDR3 in DNA: TGTGCCAGCAGCCGCGACAATTGGATTTTCACGAACACTGAAGCTTTCTTT. Protein product: CASSRDNWIFTNTEAFF.

This clonotype came up a few times. This chain links TRBV19 with TRBJ1-2, with D perhaps matching TRBD1 (5 bases). Germline lookup yields CDR1 LNHDA and CDR2 SQIVND (reference sequence). CDR3 length: 14 residues. V lost 7 bases, J lost 6 bases, and 18 bases lay in between. The CDR3 DNA reads as TGTGCCAGTACCATGGGGCAGGTACGAGATGGCTACACCTTC. This sequence encodes CASTMGQVRDGYTF.

The CDR3 protein is CASSLVGSTGELFF. The CDR3 coding sequence is TGTGCCAGCAGCTTAGTCGGTAGCACCGGGGAGCTGTTTTTT. The chain is built from TRBV7-9 and TRBJ2-2; D call uncertain. The CDR3 sequence is 14 residues long. The germline V and J ends were trimmed by 1 base and 4 bases, with 7 bases remaining between them. CDR1 is SEHNR, CDR2 FQNEAQ, per germline (reference sequence).

The V call is TRBV27, the J call TRBJ1-6; TRBD1 might be the D (5 bases). CDR3 size: 13 residues. Trimming took 6 bases from V and 9 from J, leaving 12 bases between them. CDR1 MNHEY and CDR2 SMNVEV come from the germline V gene (reference sequence). In nucleotides, the CDR3 is TGTGCCAGCAGCTCCCGGGGGGGTTCACCCCTCCACTTT. Protein sequence: CASSSRGGSPLHF.

This rearrangement joins TRBV7-8 to TRBJ2-3; 11 positions match TRBD2. Per the germline V gene, CDR1 is SGHVS and CDR2 is FQNEAQ. With V trimmed by 1 base and J by 2 bases, 5 bases remained unmatched. The CDR3 spans 17 residues. The chain's CDR3 is CASSLGGTSGFTDTQYF. CDR3 DNA sequence: TGTGCCAGCAGCTTAGGGGGGACTAGCGGATTCACAGATACGCAGTATTTT.

The chain employs TRBV5-1 and TRBJ1-1; D may be TRBD1 (5 bases). Germline assignment: CDR1 SGHRS and CDR2 YFSETQ. Trimming pared 0 bases from V and 4 bases from J, leaving 10 bases between. The CDR3 has 14 amino acids. The CDR3 nucleotides are TGCGCCAGCAGCTTGGGGGGGATAGCCACTGAAGCTTTCTTT. It encodes CASSLGGIATEAFF. Drawing the rest from reference TRBV5-1 and TRBJ1-1, the complete variable domain is KAGVTQTPRYLIKTRGQQVTLSCSPISGHRSVSWYQQTPGQGLQFLFEYFSETQRNKGNFPGRFSGRQFSNSRSEMNVSTLELGDSALYLCASSLGGIATEAFFGQGTRLTVV.

This clonotype has only a few counts. The J gene is TRBJ2-1, the V gene TRBV6-2 or TRBV6-3; a weak D match, TRBD1 (5 bases). V dropped 2 bases and J dropped 7 bases, with 15 bases sitting between them. From germline, CDR1 is MNHEY and CDR2 SVGEGT. CDR3 size: 15 residues. This CDR3 reads CASSYDSGVGNEQFF. The CDR3 DNA reads TGTGCCAGCAGTTACGACAGTGGGGTCGGGAATGAGCAGTTCTTC.

This clonotype was recorded at least ten times. V is TRBV27 and J is TRBJ2-1; D not certain. Germline values: CDR1 MNHEY, CDR2 SMNVEV (reference sequence). V was pared by 4 bases and J by 7 bases, with 11 bases between. The CDR3 spans 13 residues. The CDR3 DNA sequence: TGTGCCAGCAGTTGGAACCCCATGAATGAGCAGTTCTTC. This encodes CASSWNPMNEQFF.

This clonotype was recorded at least ten times. The chain carries TRBV20-1 and TRBJ2-1; D might be TRBD1 (6 bases). Trimming pared 3 bases from V and 7 bases from J, leaving 16 bases between. The germline V gene has CDR1 DFQATT and CDR2 SNEGSKA (reference sequence). This CDR3 region has 14 residues. As DNA, the CDR3 is TGCAGTGCTAGCCGACCACAGGGTTTGAATGAGCAGTTCTTC. This codes for CSASRPQGLNEQFF.

This clonotype came up a few times. V usage is TRBV10-3 and J usage is TRBJ2-4; unclear D gene. This CDR3 is built from 15 residues. CDR1 is ENHRY, CDR2 SYGVKD, per germline. V lost 3 bases, J lost 2 bases, and 11 bases lay in between. The DNA for the CDR3 is TGTGCCATCAGTGATGGGCTAGGGACCAAAAACATTCAGTACTTC. This gives the protein CAISDGLGTKNIQYF.

This clonotype turned up a few times. The CDR3 bases are TGCAGTGCAATTACAGGGGGCTATAATGAAAAACTGTTTTTT. Translation: CSAITGGYNEKLFF. The chain couples TRBV20-1 to TRBJ1-4; TRBD1 agrees at 9 bases. This CDR3 spans 14 amino acids. J was trimmed by 4 bases and V by 6 bases; bases with no gene match: 6. Germline CDR1 and CDR2: DFQATT and SNEGSKA (reference sequence).

Ten or more counts support this clonotype. V usage is TRBV7-2 and J usage is TRBJ2-1; 12 positions agree with TRBD2. V lost 1 base to trimming and J lost 10 bases; unmatched junction nucleotides: 20. Germline CDR1 is SGHTA and CDR2 is FQGNSA. The CDR3 has 20 amino acids. The CDR3 region is CASSLVNRGGWTSGIREQFF. The CDR3, as DNA: TGTGCCAGCAGCTTAGTAAACAGGGGAGGTTGGACTAGCGGGATTCGAGAGCAGTTCTTC.

This clonotype was found many times. The chain is built from TRBV3-1 and TRBJ2-3; D is possibly TRBD1 (5 bases). Trimming pared 1 base from V and 0 bases from J, leaving 8 bases between. Germline V gene data show CDR1 as LGHDT and CDR2 as YNNKEL (reference sequence). The CDR3 sequence is 15 residues long. The CDR3 DNA reads TGTGCCAGCAGCCAAGGACAGTGGAGCACAGATACGCAGTATTTT. This sequence encodes CASSQGQWSTDTQYF.

This clonotype was seen ten or more times. This chain connects TRBV27 to TRBJ2-1; D gene unclear. The V end was cut by 7 bases, the J end by 7 bases, with 8 bases between. Germline values: CDR1 MNHEY, CDR2 SMNVEV (reference sequence). This CDR3 comprises 11 residues. The CDR3 DNA sequence: TGTGCCAGCACCAGTGGAAATGAGCAGTTCTTC. As protein: CASTSGNEQFF.

This clonotype was seen at least ten times. The V call is TRBV18, the J call TRBJ2-1, with 7 bases fitting TRBD1. The junction had 1 base not matched to a gene; V was cut back by 2 bases and J by 6 bases. The germline gives CDR1 KGHSH, CDR2 LQKENI. CDR3 length: 13 amino acids. The CDR3 DNA reads as TGTGCCAGCTCACCATACAGGGGCAATGAGCAGTTCTTC. Amino acid sequence: CASSPYRGNEQFF.

This clonotype was found a few times. The gene calls are TRBV7-2 and TRBJ2-2; D might be TRBD1 (5 bases). Trimming left V 1 base short and J 7 bases short, with 13 bases between. This CDR3 comprises 15 residues. Germline CDR1 reads SGHTA; CDR2 reads FQGNSA. CDR3 in DNA: TGTGCCAGCAGCTTAGTTTTATCCCAGGGCGGGGAGCTGTTTTTT. This gives the protein CASSLVLSQGGELFF.

This clonotype showed up many times. The J gene is TRBJ2-1, the V gene TRBV19; TRBD1 or TRBD2 may be the D gene (10 bases each). Trimming took 4 bases from V and 6 from J, leaving 31 bases between them. Germline CDR1 reads LNHDA; CDR2 reads SQIVND (reference sequence). The CDR3 totals 20 residues. The CDR3: CASSTGTGEMGTSVTNEQFF. In DNA form, the CDR3 reads TGTGCCAGTAGTACAGGGACAGGGGAAATGGGGACTAGCGTCACCAATGAGCAGTTCTTC.

This clonotype was seen at least ten times. The rearrangement joins TRBV28 to TRBJ2-3; possibly TRBD1 or TRBD2 for D (5 bases each). Per germline, CDR1 MDHEN and CDR2 SYDVKM. The V end was cut by 4 bases, the J end by 4 bases, with 15 bases between. CDR3 length equals 15 residues. This CDR3 reads CASSYTGARADTQYF. For the CDR3, the DNA is TGTGCCAGCAGTTACACCGGGGCCAGAGCAGATACGCAGTATTTT.

This clonotype was detected ten times or more. V usage is TRBV30 and J usage is TRBJ2-1; no reliable D call. V lost 0 bases and J 2 bases, leaving 8 bases between the germline ends. CDR1 and CDR2 from the germline V gene are GTSNPN and SVGIG (reference sequence). CDR3 length equals 14 residues. This CDR3 reads CAWSVSLAYNEQFF. The CDR3 DNA reads as TGTGCCTGGAGTGTTAGTCTAGCCTACAATGAGCAGTTCTTC.

At least ten counts were recorded for this clonotype. The chain uses TRBV5-1 and TRBJ1-1; 11 bases are a match to TRBD1. From germline, CDR1 is SGHRS and CDR2 YFSETQ. The CDR3 is 13 residues long. V was clipped by 6 bases and J by 5 bases; unmatched bases: 3. The CDR3 spells CASKGQGATEAFF. The CDR3, as DNA: TGCGCCAGCAAAGGACAGGGGGCTACTGAAGCTTTCTTT.

This clonotype was counted ten times or more. This sequence joins TRBV28 and TRBJ2-1, with 12 bases lining up with TRBD2. The CDR3 sequence is 16 residues long. From germline, CDR1 is MDHEN and CDR2 SYDVKM. The V gene end was trimmed by 5 bases and the J gene end by 0 bases; junction bases not matched to a gene: 2. The CDR3 sequence is CASSTSGGSSYNEQFF. The CDR3, as DNA: TGTGCCAGCAGTACTAGCGGGGGGAGCTCCTACAATGAGCAGTTCTTC. Full variable domain (remainder filled in from reference TRBV28 and TRBJ2-1): DVKVTQSSRYLVKRTGEKVFLECVQDMDHENMFWYRQDPGLGLRLIYFSYDVKMKEKGDIPEGYSVSREKKERFSLILESASTNQTSMYLCASSTSGGSSYNEQFFGPGTRLTVL.

This chain links TRBV5-1 with TRBJ1-2; unclear D gene. V lost 2 bases and J 5 bases, leaving 10 bases between the germline ends. The V gene's germline CDR1 is SGHRS and CDR2 YFSETQ. This CDR3 contains 13 residues. CDR3 bases: TGCGCCAGCAGCTTCGCAGGAGAGTATGGCTACACCTTC. Protein product: CASSFAGEYGYTF.